Described below is a single T cell receptor (beta chain) sequence and its context. The data are from a study of blood T cell repertoires in COVID-19. Clones were sequenced by immunoSEQ multiplex PCR, and TCRdb holds only the in-frame ones, with some missing. The sample carries tens of thousands of clones, roughly 90% recorded once. The sequenced material came from peripheral blood. The clonotype was recovered from a man aged 65-85 years with active or convalescent COVID-19.

For the CDR3, the DNA is TGTGCCAGCAGCCGAGACAGAAGGGGAACTGAAGCTTTCTTT. Its translation is CASSRDRRGTEAFF. The chain couples TRBV7-3 to TRBJ1-1, with D possibly TRBD1 on 5 matching bases. The germline V and J ends were trimmed by 5 bases and 5 bases, with 15 bases remaining between them. Per the germline V gene, CDR1 is SGHTA and CDR2 is FQGTGA. The CDR3 covers 14 residues.